The rows below give T cell receptor beta chains drawn from one sample of a study of blood T cells in healthy people across ages. MiXCR, run by TCRdb on the 5' RACE reads, gives a single entry per CDR3 protein. The sample has 1,800,000 or so distinct CDR3 sequences; 30% to 40% are singletons. Sequenced material: blood. Receptor source: a human donor in good health. CDR3s include the opening cysteine and the closing phenylalanine or tryptophan. The order of the fields is D gene, clone size, J gene, V gene, CDR3 protein, CDR3 DNA. D genes are given only for firm matches. Size tells how often a clone was seen (once, few, many) or the class of an expanded clone, and some rows leave it out.

>-|-|TRBJ2-5|TRBV11-3
CASSLEGATGWETQYF
TGTGCCAGCAGCTTAGAGGGGGCTACAGGTTGGGAGACCCAGTACTTC
>-|-|TRBJ2-7|TRBV7-2
CASLGGSSYEQYF
TGTGCCTCCCTGGGGGGATCTTCCTACGAGCAGTACTTC
>-|many|TRBJ2-1|TRBV12-3/TRBV12-4
CASSPPGNEQFF
TGTGCCAGCAGTCCTCCAGGGAATGAGCAGTTCTTC
>-|-|TRBJ1-2|TRBV4-3
CASSQVGFEGRDYGYTF
TGCGCCAGCAGCCAAGTTGGGTTCGAGGGCAGGGACTATGGCTACACCTTC
>TRBD1|few|TRBJ2-5|TRBV29-1
CSVPGRGTGEGETQYF
TGCAGCGTTCCTGGGAGAGGGACAGGGGAAGGGGAGACCCAGTACTTC
>-|few|TRBJ2-3|TRBV12-3/TRBV12-4
CATEGRTDTQYF
TGTGCCACCGAAGGACGCACAGATACGCAGTATTTT
>-|few|TRBJ2-1|TRBV5-1
CASSLADKHNEQFF
TGCGCCAGCAGCTTGGCCGATAAGCACAATGAGCAGTTCTTC
>-|-|TRBJ2-7|TRBV7-2
CASSPQLAPYEQYF
TGTGCCAGCAGCCCCCAATTGGCCCCCTACGAGCAGTACTTC
>-|-|TRBJ1-2|TRBV29-1
CSGGGDIYGYTF
TGCAGCGGGGGTGGGGACATTTATGGCTACACCTTC
>TRBD1|-|TRBJ1-1|TRBV2
CASITRTGQTEAFF
TGTGCCAGCATAACTAGGACAGGGCAAACTGAAGCTTTCTTT
>-|-|TRBJ2-7|TRBV20-1
CSARTGVVYEQYF
TGCAGTGCTAGAACTGGGGTAGTCTACGAGCAGTACTTC
>-|few|TRBJ2-3|TRBV4-1
CASSQGRAFGTDTQYF
TGCGCCAGCAGCCAAGGGAGGGCATTTGGCACAGATACGCAGTATTTT
>-|-|TRBJ2-1|TRBV7-9
CASSLFANEQFF
TGTGCCAGCAGCTTATTTGCGAATGAGCAGTTCTTC
>-|-|TRBJ2-7|TRBV6-1
CASSEFEGDEQYF
TGTGCCAGCAGTGAATTTGAGGGTGACGAGCAGTACTTC
>-|-|TRBJ2-1|TRBV7-2
CASRHPPQRWFF
TGTGCCAGCAGACATCCTCCCCAGCGGTGGTTCTTC
>TRBD1|few|TRBJ2-3|TRBV6-6
CATQGDTQYF
TGTGCCACACAGGGGGATACGCAGTATTTT
>-|-|TRBJ1-2|TRBV10-3
CAISETGYNYGYTF
TGTGCCATCAGTGAGACAGGGTATAACTATGGCTACACCTTC
>TRBD1|many|TRBJ2-3|TRBV20-1
CSARDYRGSDTQYF
TGCAGTGCTAGAGATTACAGGGGATCAGATACGCAGTATTTT
>-|few|TRBJ1-2|TRBV20-1
CSALDDNYGYTF
TGCAGTGCCCTGGATGATAACTATGGCTACACCTTC
>-|-|TRBJ1-2|TRBV12-3/TRBV12-4
CASTFWGAEGYTF
TGTGCCAGCACCTTCTGGGGGGCCGAAGGCTACACCTTC
>-|few|TRBJ1-1|TRBV5-4
CASSWQGRVSNTEAFF
TGTGCCAGCAGCTGGCAGGGTAGGGTGAGCAACACTGAAGCTTTCTTT
>-|-|TRBJ1-2|TRBV7-2
CAILPPGDDYGYTF
TGTGCCATCCTGCCGCCAGGGGACGACTATGGCTACACCTTC
>-|few|TRBJ2-7|TRBV4-1
CASSLAPASETYEQYF
TGCGCCAGCAGCCTAGCCCCGGCTAGCGAGACCTACGAGCAGTACTTC
>-|few|TRBJ1-2|TRBV5-1
CASSPRTDDNYGYTF
TGCGCCAGCAGCCCGCGGACAGACGATAACTATGGCTACACCTTC
>TRBD1|-|TRBJ2-7|TRBV3-1
CASSHVRTGSIEQYF
TGTGCCAGCAGCCATGTACGGACAGGGAGTATCGAGCAGTACTTC
>-|-|TRBJ1-2|TRBV7-2
CASSPTGQNDYGYTF
TGTGCCAGCAGCCCAACCGGACAGAATGACTATGGCTACACCTTC
>-|-|TRBJ2-7|TRBV3-1
CASSQLNHEQYF
TGTGCCAGCAGCCAATTGAATCACGAGCAGTACTTC
>-|-|TRBJ2-7|TRBV5-1
CTSSPGGQGRFYEQYF
TGCACCAGCAGCCCCGGGGGGCAGGGAAGATTCTACGAGCAGTACTTC
>-|-|TRBJ2-7|TRBV7-2
CASSLARVSGSYEQYF
TGTGCCAGCAGCTTAGCTCGAGTCTCAGGGTCCTACGAGCAGTACTTC
>TRBD2|few|TRBJ2-7|TRBV7-9
CASSSRLAWYF
TGTGCCAGCAGCAGCAGACTAGCTTGGTACTTC
>TRBD1|-|TRBJ1-2|TRBV29-1
CSVDVRDRVNYGYTF
TGCAGCGTTGACGTCCGGGACAGGGTAAACTATGGCTACACCTTC
>-|-|TRBJ2-7|TRBV7-8
CASGLLWLPYEQYF
TGTGCCAGCGGGCTTCTCTGGCTCCCCTACGAGCAGTACTTC
>-|few|TRBJ1-2|TRBV20-1
CSPAQGRGGGYTF
TGCAGCCCAGCCCAGGGCAGAGGAGGTGGCTACACCTTC
>-|-|TRBJ2-5|TRBV24-1
CATGRGPKETQYF
TGTGCCACCGGAAGGGGCCCCAAAGAGACCCAGTACTTC
>-|-|TRBJ2-3|TRBV5-1
CASSFLGDPSTDTQYF
TGCGCCAGCAGCTTCCTCGGGGATCCTAGCACAGATACGCAGTATTTT
>TRBD2|-|TRBJ2-5|TRBV3-1
CASSAYTSGSETQYF
TGTGCCAGCAGCGCCTATACTAGCGGGAGTGAGACCCAGTACTTC
>TRBD1|-|TRBJ2-7|TRBV7-2
CASSPTGQGIYEQYF
TGTGCCAGCAGCCCAACGGGACAGGGGATCTACGAGCAGTACTTC
>-|-|TRBJ1-1|TRBV5-1
CASSFAGDQLGTEAFF
TGCGCCAGCAGCTTTGCAGGCGACCAACTAGGTACTGAAGCTTTCTTT
>-|few|TRBJ1-1|TRBV7-9
CASSLGIPMNTEAFF
TGTGCCAGCAGCTTAGGGATACCCATGAACACTGAAGCTTTCTTT
>TRBD2|-|TRBJ2-1|TRBV12-5
CASGFSSGGDPGNEQFF
TGTGCTAGTGGTTTTAGTAGCGGGGGCGACCCTGGGAATGAGCAGTTCTTC
>TRBD2|-|TRBJ2-3|TRBV20-1
CSARRGTSGGTDTQYF
TGCAGTGCTAGACGAGGGACTAGCGGGGGCACAGATACGCAGTATTTT
>TRBD1|-|TRBJ2-1|TRBV9
CASSAHGQVWQFF
TGTGCCAGCAGCGCCCACGGACAGGTTTGGCAGTTCTTC
>-|few|TRBJ2-5|TRBV7-2
CASSLWQGGETQYF
TGTGCCAGCAGCTTGTGGCAGGGAGGAGAGACCCAGTACTTC
>-|-|TRBJ2-7|TRBV11-3
CASSLTGLSTSGYF
TGTGCCAGCAGCCTTACAGGTCTTTCTACGTCGGGGTACTTC
>-|-|TRBJ1-5|TRBV7-9
CASSPLEQVIALGNNQPQHF
TGTGCCAGCAGCCCATTGGAACAGGTCATCGCACTAGGGAACAATCAGCCCCAGCATTTT
>TRBD2|-|TRBJ2-7|TRBV5-1
CASSLAGGKGEQYF
TGCGCCAGCAGCTTGGCGGGGGGGAAAGGCGAGCAGTACTTC
>-|-|TRBJ1-2|TRBV4-1
CASSQDKSGGLLYGYTF
TGCGCCAGCAGCCAAGATAAATCAGGAGGGCTTTTATATGGCTACACCTTC
>-|few|TRBJ1-2|TRBV7-2
CASSFLGRGAYGYTF
TGTGCCAGCAGCTTTCTGGGACGGGGGGCCTATGGCTACACCTTC
>TRBD1|few|TRBJ2-1|TRBV6-2/TRBV6-3
CASSRGPEVGNEQFF
TGTGCCAGCAGCAGGGGGCCGGAGGTGGGCAATGAGCAGTTCTTC